One T cell receptor (beta chain) is described in this entry. The antigen is undetermined. This sample was taken from a study of cytomegalovirus exposure and HLA in healthy donors. General study results and limits: According to a later analysis, most TCR beta chains associated with CMV appeared HLA-restricted. Previously analyzed data showed that most TCR beta V segments were productive at a frequency of about 90% or about 30%.

Everyone who donated was a healthy bone marrow donor. Primers: 60 Vbeta forward and 13 Jbeta reverse. The data were produced by immunoSEQ multiplex PCR, yet TCRdb's version contains in-frame clones alone and is incomplete. The repertoire table contains more than 40,000 clones. The sample consisted of PBMCs. This clonotype was obtained from a male donor in good health and CMV-seronegative.

DNA for the CDR3: TGTGCCAGCAGCTTACAGCAGGGGCGAGGCACAGATACGCAGTATTTT. It is translated as CASSLQQGRGTDTQYF. This chain links TRBV7-9 with TRBJ2-3; weak D call: TRBD1 (6 bases). Germline lookup yields CDR1 SEHNR and CDR2 FQNEAQ (reference sequence). The CDR3 consists of 16 residues. V was cut by 2 bases and J by 1 base, with 13 bases left in between.